A selection of T cell receptor beta chains follows, all from one sample in a study of T cells of healthy individuals. From the 5' RACE reads, TCRdb called clonotypes with MiXCR, one entry per CDR3 protein. Here the sample spans about 63,000 distinct CDR3 sequences, 15% to 20% being singletons. These receptors were obtained from a human donor in good health. Both conserved end residues are part of each CDR3. D genes are given only for firm matches. Only part of the rows carry a size: once, few, many, or a class if the clone is expanded.

D gene,V gene,clone size,J gene,CDR3 DNA,CDR3 protein
NA,TRBV9,many,TRBJ2-1,TGTGCCAGCAGCGCCGCCGTCGGGACCGGGCAGTTCTTC,CASSAAVGTGQFF
TRBD2,TRBV29-1,few,TRBJ2-7,TGCAGCGTTGGCGCTAGCGGGCCATTCTCCTACGAGCAGTACTTC,CSVGASGPFSYEQYF
NA,TRBV28,few,TRBJ2-5,TGTGCCAGCAGTCTGGGGAAGTTTTACTTC,CASSLGKFYF
TRBD2,TRBV4-1,NA,TRBJ2-3,TGCGCCAGCAGAAGATGGTTCGGGACTAGCGGAAGCACAGATACGCAGTATTTT,CASRRWFGTSGSTDTQYF
TRBD2,TRBV24-1,NA,TRBJ2-5,TGTGCCACCAGTTGGTCGGGGGGGGAGACCCAGTACTTC,CATSWSGGETQYF
NA,TRBV6-6,many,TRBJ2-7,TGTGCCAGCGGGGGGACGGGGTTGGCCTACGAGCAGTACTTC,CASGGTGLAYEQYF
TRBD1,TRBV27,many,TRBJ1-4,TGTGCCAGCAGTTCCTACAGGGGTGCGAATGAAAAACTGTTTTTT,CASSSYRGANEKLFF
NA,TRBV27,NA,TRBJ2-7,TGTGCCAGCGGGACTTCTCTCTACGAGCAGTACTTC,CASGTSLYEQYF
NA,TRBV7-3,many,TRBJ2-3,TGTGCCAGCAGCCTCATCTCTAGCACAGATACGCAGTATTTT,CASSLISSTDTQYF
NA,TRBV4-3,few,TRBJ1-2,TGCGCCAGCAGCCAAGATCTACCGGGAGCTTATGGCTACACCTTC,CASSQDLPGAYGYTF
NA,TRBV9,NA,TRBJ2-1,TGTGCCAGCAGCGTAGGGGAAAGTTTGAAAGAGCAGTTCTTC,CASSVGESLKEQFF
TRBD1,TRBV7-6,many,TRBJ2-7,TGTGCCAGCAGCTTAAGACAGGGAATTTCCTACGAGCAGTACTTC,CASSLRQGISYEQYF
NA,TRBV27,few,TRBJ2-7,TGTGCCAGCAGTCCAAAGATACAGGGTTCCCTCGCGGGGCAGTACTTC,CASSPKIQGSLAGQYF
NA,TRBV28,NA,TRBJ1-5,TGTGCCAGCAGTTTCGGCGGGACACACAATCAGCCCCAGCATTTT,CASSFGGTHNQPQHF
NA,TRBV3-1,NA,TRBJ1-5,TGTGCCAGCAGCCAAGGTCCTTGGACAGTAAATCAGCCCCAGCATTTT,CASSQGPWTVNQPQHF
NA,TRBV6-5,NA,TRBJ2-4,TGTGCCAGCAGTTACTTGAACATTCAGTACTTC,CASSYLNIQYF